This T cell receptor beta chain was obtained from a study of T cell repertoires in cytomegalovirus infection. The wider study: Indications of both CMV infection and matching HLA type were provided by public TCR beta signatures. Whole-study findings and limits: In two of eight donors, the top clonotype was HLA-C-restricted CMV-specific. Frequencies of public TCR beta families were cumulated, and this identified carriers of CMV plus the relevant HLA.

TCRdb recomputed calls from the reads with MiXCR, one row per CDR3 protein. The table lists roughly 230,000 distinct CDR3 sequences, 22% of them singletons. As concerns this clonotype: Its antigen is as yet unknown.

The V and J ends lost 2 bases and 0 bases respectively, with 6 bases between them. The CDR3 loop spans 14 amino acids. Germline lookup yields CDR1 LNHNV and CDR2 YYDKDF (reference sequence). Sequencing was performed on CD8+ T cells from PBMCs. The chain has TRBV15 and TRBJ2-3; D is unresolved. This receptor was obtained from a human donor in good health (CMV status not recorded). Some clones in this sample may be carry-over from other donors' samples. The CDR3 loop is CATSRSSSTDTQYF. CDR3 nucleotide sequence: TGTGCCACCAGCAGATCCTCTAGCACAGATACGCAGTATTTT.